This T cell receptor (beta chain) comes out of a study of blood T cell repertoires in COVID-19. Study-wide background: The United States, Italy and Spain supplied acute and convalescent COVID-19 samples. PBMCs, B-cell-depleted T cells, or T cells were the source of the cDNA or gDNA that made up the material.

Between the trimmed V and J ends, which lost 6 bases and 3 bases, there was a span of 12 bases. There are 14 residues in the CDR3. Looked up from germline, CDR1 is LGHDT and CDR2 is YNNKEL (reference sequence). In the source study's methods: Nucleated cell number was recorded as an estimate derived from reference gene primer amplification. TCRdb's copy holds only in-frame clones and misses some; the assay was immunoSEQ multiplex PCR. V, J and clone size reflect that table, while D and trimming were determined from the DNA. This sample yields about 240,000 clones, of which 82% are seen a single time; around 12% belongs to the top ten.

The sequence was collected from a woman aged 60-75 years with active or convalescent COVID-19. The specimen was peripheral blood. The chain uses TRBV3-1 (or the pseudogene TRBV3-2) and TRBJ1-3, with D tentatively TRBD1 (5 bases). The CDR3, as DNA: TGTGCCAGCAGTTATAGGGGAGGTGGAAACACCATATATTTT. Encoded protein: CASSYRGGGNTIYF.